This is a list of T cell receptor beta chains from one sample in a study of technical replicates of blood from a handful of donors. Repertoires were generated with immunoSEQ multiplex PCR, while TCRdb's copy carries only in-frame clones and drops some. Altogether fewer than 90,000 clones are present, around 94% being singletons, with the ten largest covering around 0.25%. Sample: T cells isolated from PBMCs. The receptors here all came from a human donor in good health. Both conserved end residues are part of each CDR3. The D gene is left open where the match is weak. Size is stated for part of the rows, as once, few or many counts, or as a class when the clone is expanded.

DNA: TGTGCCAGCAGCTTGGATCAGGGGGTAGCAGGTGGCTACACCTTC; CDR3: CASSLDQGVAGGYTF; J: TRBJ1-2; size: -; length: 15; D: TRBD1; V: TRBV5-4
DNA: TGTGCCAGCAGTATGGGGGCGGCGACTGAAGCTTTCTTT; CDR3: CASSMGAATEAFF; J: TRBJ1-1; size: -; length: 13; D: -; V: TRBV25-1
DNA: TGTGCCAGCAGCTTAAGTTTAACAGGGACAGGTACAGATACGCAGTATTTT; CDR3: CASSLSLTGTGTDTQYF; J: TRBJ2-3; size: -; length: 17; D: TRBD1; V: TRBV11-2
DNA: TGTGCCAGCAGCCATTCCGGGACAGACCCCTACGAGCAGTACTTC; CDR3: CASSHSGTDPYEQYF; J: TRBJ2-7; size: once; length: 15; D: TRBD1; V: TRBV11-2
DNA: TGCAGCGTTGAAAGGCCCTCGGGTACCAATGAGCAGTTCTTC; CDR3: CSVERPSGTNEQFF; J: TRBJ2-1; size: -; length: 14; D: -; V: TRBV29-1
DNA: TGTGCCAGCAGTGAGCGGGGGGGGCCTTTTAGCTCCTACAATGAGCAGTTCTTC; CDR3: CASSERGGPFSSYNEQFF; J: TRBJ2-1; size: -; length: 18; D: TRBD2; V: TRBV6-1
DNA: TGTGCCAGTAGTATCATCTGGGACAGCAACACTGAAGCTTTCTTT; CDR3: CASSIIWDSNTEAFF; J: TRBJ1-1; size: -; length: 15; D: TRBD1; V: TRBV19
DNA: TGTGCCAGCAGCGAGAGCCCGGCGACGGGATACGAGCAGTACTTC; CDR3: CASSESPATGYEQYF; J: TRBJ2-7; size: -; length: 15; D: -; V: TRBV11-2
DNA: TGTGCCAGTAGTAGCGGCTACAATGAGCAGTTCTTC; CDR3: CASSSGYNEQFF; J: TRBJ2-1; size: -; length: 12; D: -; V: TRBV19
DNA: TGTGCCAGCAGTTTATCCGAGTACGAGCAGTACTTC; CDR3: CASSLSEYEQYF; J: TRBJ2-7; size: once; length: 12; D: -; V: TRBV28
DNA: TGCGCCAGCAGCTTGTTTCAGGGGGCGGACACTGAAGCTTTCTTT; CDR3: CASSLFQGADTEAFF; J: TRBJ1-1; size: -; length: 15; D: TRBD1; V: TRBV5-1
DNA: TGCGCCAGCAGCCAATTCGGGGTCTACGAGCAGTACTTC; CDR3: CASSQFGVYEQYF; J: TRBJ2-7; size: -; length: 13; D: -; V: TRBV4-1
DNA: TGTGCCAGCAGCGTCGGACAGGGGGTTAATTCACCCCTCCACTTT; CDR3: CASSVGQGVNSPLHF; J: TRBJ1-6; size: -; length: 15; D: TRBD1; V: TRBV5-6
DNA: TGTGCCAGCAGCTTAGCGGGTAGCACAGATACGCAGTATTTT; CDR3: CASSLAGSTDTQYF; J: TRBJ2-3; size: -; length: 14; D: -; V: TRBV11-2
DNA: TGCGCCAGCAGCCACGGACTAGCGGGACTAAACACCGGGGAGCTGTTTTTT; CDR3: CASSHGLAGLNTGELFF; J: TRBJ2-2; size: -; length: 17; D: TRBD2; V: TRBV4-1
DNA: TGTGCCAGCAGCCCAAGAGGTTCCGAGCAGTACTTC; CDR3: CASSPRGSEQYF; J: TRBJ2-7; size: -; length: 12; D: -; V: TRBV28
DNA: TGTGCCAGCAGACCAACAGGGGGCCCCTCACCCCTCCACTTT; CDR3: CASRPTGGPSPLHF; J: TRBJ1-6; size: -; length: 14; D: TRBD1; V: TRBV27
DNA: TGCAGCGTTCCTGGCCCGTATTTT; CDR3: CSVPGPYF; J: TRBJ2-3; size: -; length: 8; D: -; V: TRBV29-1
DNA: TGTGCCAGCAGTCCCGGGTCTAGCGACAATGAGCAGTTCTTC; CDR3: CASSPGSSDNEQFF; J: TRBJ2-1; size: -; length: 14; D: -; V: TRBV28
DNA: TGTGCCAGCAGTGAAAATCTAGTAAATCAGCCCCAGCATTTT; CDR3: CASSENLVNQPQHF; J: TRBJ1-5; size: -; length: 14; D: -; V: TRBV6-1
DNA: TGTGCCAGCAGTCCCCAGGGTGGGGGCACCTACGAGCAGTACTTC; CDR3: CASSPQGGGTYEQYF; J: TRBJ2-7; size: -; length: 15; D: -; V: TRBV2
DNA: TGCGCCAGCAGCCAGGAATCTAGTATTCGGGAGACCCAGTACTTC; CDR3: CASSQESSIRETQYF; J: TRBJ2-5; size: -; length: 15; D: -; V: TRBV4-1
DNA: TGCAGCGTTAAACGGACAGGGGCAACTAATGAAAAACTGTTTTTT; CDR3: CSVKRTGATNEKLFF; J: TRBJ1-4; size: once; length: 15; D: TRBD1; V: TRBV29-1
DNA: TGCGCCAGCAGCTTGGCCGGACTAGCGGGACTATTCTCCTACAATGAGCAGTTCTTC; CDR3: CASSLAGLAGLFSYNEQFF; J: TRBJ2-1; size: -; length: 19; D: TRBD2; V: TRBV5-1
DNA: TGTGCCAGCAGCTTAGTAACAACGAGGGGCTACACCTTC; CDR3: CASSLVTTRGYTF; J: TRBJ1-2; size: -; length: 13; D: -; V: TRBV11-2
DNA: TGTGCCAGCAGCTTGAGAGCGGCGAACACCGGGGAGCTGTTTTTT; CDR3: CASSLRAANTGELFF; J: TRBJ2-2; size: -; length: 15; D: -; V: TRBV5-6
DNA: TGTGCCAGCATCGTTCGGACAGCCCTAGACTACGAGCAGTACTTC; CDR3: CASIVRTALDYEQYF; J: TRBJ2-7; size: -; length: 15; D: -; V: TRBV6-1
DNA: TGTGCCAGCAGGGCGGACACCGGGGAGCTGTTTTTT; CDR3: CASRADTGELFF; J: TRBJ2-2; size: -; length: 12; D: -; V: TRBV2
DNA: TGTGCCAGCAGCTTGGGGGATAGGCTAGCGGGGGGTGAGACCCAGTACTTC; CDR3: CASSLGDRLAGGETQYF; J: TRBJ2-5; size: -; length: 17; D: TRBD2; V: TRBV5-4